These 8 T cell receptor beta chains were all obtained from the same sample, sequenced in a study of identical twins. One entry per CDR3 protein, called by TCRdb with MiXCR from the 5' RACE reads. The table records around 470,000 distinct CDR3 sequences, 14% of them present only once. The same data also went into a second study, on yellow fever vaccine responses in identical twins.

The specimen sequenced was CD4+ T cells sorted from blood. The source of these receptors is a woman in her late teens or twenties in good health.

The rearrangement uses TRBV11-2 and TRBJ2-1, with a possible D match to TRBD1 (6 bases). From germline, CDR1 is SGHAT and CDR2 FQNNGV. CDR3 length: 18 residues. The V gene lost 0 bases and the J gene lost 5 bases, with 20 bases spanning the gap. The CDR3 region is CASSLESLGAPTDNEQFF. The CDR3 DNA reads TGTGCCAGCAGCTTAGAGTCATTGGGGGCACCTACTGACAATGAGCAGTTCTTC.

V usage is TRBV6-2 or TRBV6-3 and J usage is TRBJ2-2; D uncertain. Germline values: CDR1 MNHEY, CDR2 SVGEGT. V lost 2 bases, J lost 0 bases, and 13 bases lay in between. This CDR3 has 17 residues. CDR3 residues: CASSYPSDSSNTGELFF. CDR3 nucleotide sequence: TGTGCCAGCAGTTACCCGTCAGATTCATCGAACACCGGGGAGCTGTTTTTT.

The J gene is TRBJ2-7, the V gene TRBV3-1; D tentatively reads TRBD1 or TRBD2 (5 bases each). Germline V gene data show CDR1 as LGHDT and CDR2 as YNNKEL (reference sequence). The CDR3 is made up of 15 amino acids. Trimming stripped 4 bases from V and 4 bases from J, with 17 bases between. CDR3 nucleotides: TGTGCCAGCAGCCGTCGCGAGGGGTCGGAGTACGAGCAGTACTTC. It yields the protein CASSRREGSEYEQYF.

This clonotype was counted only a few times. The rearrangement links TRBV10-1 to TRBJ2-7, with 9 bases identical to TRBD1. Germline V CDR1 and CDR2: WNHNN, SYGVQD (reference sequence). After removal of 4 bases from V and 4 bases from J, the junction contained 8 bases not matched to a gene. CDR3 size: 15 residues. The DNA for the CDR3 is TGCGCCAGCAGTGCCACGGACAGGGGCCTGTACGAGCAGTACTTC. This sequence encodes CASSATDRGLYEQYF.

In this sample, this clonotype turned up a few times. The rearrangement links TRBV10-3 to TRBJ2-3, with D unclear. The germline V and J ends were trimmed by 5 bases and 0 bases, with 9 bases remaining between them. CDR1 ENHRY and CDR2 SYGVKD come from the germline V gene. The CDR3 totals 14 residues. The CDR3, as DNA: TGTGCCATCAGTTACTTAACTAGCACAGATACGCAGTATTTT. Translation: CAISYLTSTDTQYF.

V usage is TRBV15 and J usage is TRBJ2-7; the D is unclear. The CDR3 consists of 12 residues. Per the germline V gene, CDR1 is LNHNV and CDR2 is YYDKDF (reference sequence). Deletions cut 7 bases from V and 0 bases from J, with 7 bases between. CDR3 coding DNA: TGTGCCACCATCCGTGACTCCTACGAGCAGTACTTC. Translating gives CATIRDSYEQYF.

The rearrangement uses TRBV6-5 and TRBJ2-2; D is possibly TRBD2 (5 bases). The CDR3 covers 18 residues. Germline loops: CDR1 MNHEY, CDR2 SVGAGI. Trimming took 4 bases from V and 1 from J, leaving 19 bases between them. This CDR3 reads CASSSPSGSAGNTGELFF. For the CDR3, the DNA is TGTGCCAGCAGTTCCCCCTCTGGTAGCGCGGGGAACACCGGGGAGCTGTTTTTT.

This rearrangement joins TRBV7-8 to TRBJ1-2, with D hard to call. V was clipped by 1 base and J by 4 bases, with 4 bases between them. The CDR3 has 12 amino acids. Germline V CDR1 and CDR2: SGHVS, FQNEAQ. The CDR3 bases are TGTGCCAGCAGCTTAGGCCTCTATGGCTACACCTTC. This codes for CASSLGLYGYTF.